The clone carrying this TCR beta chain was detected only a few times. Its antigen is currently unknown. TCRdb redid the calling of the 5' RACE reads with MiXCR, one entry per CDR3 protein. Here the sample spans about 62,000 distinct CDR3 sequences, around 30% being singletons. Naive CD4+ cells had CD25+ Tregs removed. Findings and caveats of the study: Tumor Treg TCRs overlapped most with tumor naive CD4+ cells. The TCR gene usage of tumor memory CD4+ T cells clustered together with blood and lymph node memory CD4+ cells and with lymph node naive CD4+ cells.

Germline V lookup: CDR1 MNHEY, CDR2 SVGEGT. V was clipped by 6 bases and J by 1 base; unmatched bases: 3. The CDR3 loop spans 15 amino acids. The gene calls are TRBV6-2 or TRBV6-3 and TRBJ2-3, with 11 bases that match TRBD2. Sequencing input: tumor-infiltrating naive CD4+ T cells sorted from the breast tumor. Stated subset: naive CD4+ T cells, CD4+CD45RA+CD25-. The source of this sequence is a female donor with breast cancer. The CDR3 nucleotides are TGTGCCAGCAGCACGACTAGCGGGGGCACAGATACGCAGTATTTT. As protein: CASSTTSGGTDTQYF.